The source of this TCR beta chain is a study of molecular identifiers for immune sequencing clone quantification. Study-level findings and limits: With a barcode shared among identical TCR molecules, highly expanded clone sizes could be underestimated.

TCRdb used MiXCR to reprocess the PCR reads, holding one entry per CDR3 protein. The data hold over 600,000 distinct CDR3 sequences, with 15% to 20% observed a single time. After removal of 5 bases from V and 4 bases from J, the junction contained 5 bases not matched to a gene. CDR3 length equals 15 residues. Per germline, CDR1 SGHAT and CDR2 FQNNGV. Source material for naive CD8 libraries was about 19,000 to 1,000,000 sorted cells, with 10%, 30% or 50% RNA. Only a few counts were recorded for this clonotype. The antigen remains undetermined. This TCR derives from a human donor in good health. Some libraries in this study had Jurkat cell RNA spiked in. This rearrangement joins TRBV11-2 to TRBJ2-5; TRBD1 agrees at 12 bases. Sequencing used naive CD8+ T cells from blood, with Jurkat cell RNA spiked in. Subset reported: FACS-sorted CD8+CD4-CCR7+CD45RA+ naive T cells. This CDR3 is CASSTGQGAGETQYF. DNA of the CDR3: TGTGCCAGCAGCACGGGACAGGGGGCGGGAGAGACCCAGTACTTC. Filled out from reference TRBV11-2 and TRBJ2-5, the complete variable domain reads EAGVAQSPRYKIIEKRQSVAFWCNPISGHATLYWYQQILGQGPKLLIQFQNNGVVDDSQLPKDRFSAERLKGVDSTLKIQPAKLEDSAVYLCASSTGQGAGETQYFGPGTRLLVL.